This T cell receptor beta chain was sequenced during a study of radiation and T cells in renal cell carcinoma. Whole-study results and caveats: Irradiated tumors held more dominant CDR3 motifs than control tumors.

Germline V gene data show CDR1 as SGDLS and CDR2 as YYNGEE. V shed 4 bases and J shed 5 bases, with 12 bases lying between them. The CDR3 totals 14 residues. The assay was immunoSEQ multiplex PCR, and TCRdb's table has in-frame clones only and misses some. The sample lists fewer than 15,000 clones, approximately 65% occurring once. About this clone: Its specificity is not known.

Specified treatment: treatment-naive control, cytoreductive nephrectomy. Control tumors came from treatment-naive patients without prior radiation. Control tumors came from a handful of females and about ten males, aged about 35 to 82. The V call is TRBV9, the J call TRBJ2-2; tentatively, D is TRBD2 (5 bases). Sequences were derived from tumor tissue, sampled from a patient whose treatment was nephrectomy without radiotherapy. The TCR was taken from a man in his fifties or sixties with renal cell carcinoma. In DNA form, the CDR3 reads TGTGCCAGCAGCCAGGATCGGGGTACCGGGGAGCTGTTTTTT. The encoded protein is CASSQDRGTGELFF.